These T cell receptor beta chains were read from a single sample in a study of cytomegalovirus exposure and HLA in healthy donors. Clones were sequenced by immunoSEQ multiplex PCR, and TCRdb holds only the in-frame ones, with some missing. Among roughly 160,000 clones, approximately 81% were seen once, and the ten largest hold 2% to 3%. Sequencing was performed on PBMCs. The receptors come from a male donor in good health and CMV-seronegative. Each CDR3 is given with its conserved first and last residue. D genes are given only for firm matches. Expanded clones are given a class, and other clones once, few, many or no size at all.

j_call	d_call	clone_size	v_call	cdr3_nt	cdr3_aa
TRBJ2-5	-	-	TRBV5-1	TGCGCCAGCAGCTTGGGCCCGGGGGATGGAGAGACCCAGTACTTC	CASSLGPGDGETQYF
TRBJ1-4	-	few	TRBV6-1	TGTGCCAGCAGGGCCCGACAGACTAATGAAAAACTGTTTTTT	CASRARQTNEKLFF
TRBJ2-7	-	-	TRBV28	TGTGCCAGCAGTATCAGGGGTCTCCTCTCCTACGAGCAGTACTTC	CASSIRGLLSYEQYF
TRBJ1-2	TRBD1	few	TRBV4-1	TGCGCCAGCAGCCAAGATGCAGGGGGAACCTACTATGGCTACACCTTC	CASSQDAGGTYYGYTF
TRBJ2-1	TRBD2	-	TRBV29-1	TGCAGCGTTGAAGATCGGGCTAGCGGGAGTTACAATGAGCAGTTCTTC	CSVEDRASGSYNEQFF
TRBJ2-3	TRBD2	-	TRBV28	TGTGCCAGCAGTTTGCTAGCGGGAAGCACAGATACGCAGTATTTT	CASSLLAGSTDTQYF
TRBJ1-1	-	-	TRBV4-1	TGCGCCAGCAGCCAAGACGTGTACACTGAAGCTTTCTTT	CASSQDVYTEAFF
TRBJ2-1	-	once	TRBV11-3	TGTGCCAGCAGCACCTCGGGACTTAACAATGAGCAGTTCTTC	CASSTSGLNNEQFF
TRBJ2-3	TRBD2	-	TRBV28	TGTGCCAGCAGTCACGCACTAGCGGGGGTGAGAGATACGCAGTATTTT	CASSHALAGVRDTQYF
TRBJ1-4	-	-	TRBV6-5	TGTGCCACCCTCAGGAGTGCAGGGTGGGGTGAAAAACTGTTTTTT	CATLRSAGWGEKLFF
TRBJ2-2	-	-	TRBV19	TGTGCCAGTAGTCCTTGGAACACCGGGGAGCTGTTTTTT	CASSPWNTGELFF
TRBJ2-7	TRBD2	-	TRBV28	TGTGCCAGCAGCCCAAAGCTTACTAGCGGGGGGTCTTACGAGCAGTACTTC	CASSPKLTSGGSYEQYF